Sequencing of this TCR beta chain was carried out in a study of Graves' ophthalmopathy and Graves' hyperthyroidism. General observations from the study: The 13-signature model separated ophthalmopathy from stable hyperthyroidism at roughly 88% sensitivity and around 81% specificity. Clonotypes were expanded in thyroid at above 0.001 frequency, and most also appeared in blood.

Every ophthalmopathy donor presented moderate-to-severe activity, CAS ≥3, NOSPECS ≥4 and duration under 3 months. Using RNA transcripts, the TCR beta CDR3 regions were amplified. RT-PCR with HTBI primers came first, then second-round multiplex PCR. TCRdb itself ran the multiplex PCR reads through MiXCR, one entry per CDR3 protein. This table holds over 650,000 distinct CDR3 sequences, approximately 39% found once. The CDR3 loop spans 15 amino acids. CDR1 MGHRA and CDR2 YSYEKL come from the germline V gene. A remark on this clonotype: Its antigen is undetermined. A much larger clonotype is one base distant, so this may be a read error.

This rearrangement joins TRBV4-1 to TRBJ2-7; D may be TRBD1 or TRBD2 (5 bases each). The origin of this receptor is an adult man with Graves' ophthalmopathy. Material for sequencing was peripheral blood. CDR3 residues: CASNQEWGGGSEQYF. In nucleotides, the CDR3 is TGCGCCAGCAACCAAGAGTGGGGCGGAGGTAGCGAGCAGTACTTC.